These 19 T cell receptor beta chains were all obtained from the same sample, sequenced in a study of cytotoxic CD8 clonotypes in ibrutinib-treated CLL. Libraries were prepared by immunoSEQ multiplex PCR; TCRdb keeps only in-frame clonotypes and omits some of them. The sample consists of roughly 180,000 clones, about two thirds of them appearing once. The input for sequencing was PBMCs, taken after 24 months of ibrutinib treatment. The receptors shown here come from a human donor with chronic lymphocytic leukemia.

J is TRBJ2-7 and V is TRBV4-3, with 10 positions matching TRBD2. The CDR3 is made up of 16 amino acids. The germline CDR1 and CDR2 sequences are LGHNA and YSLEER. Trimming removed 4 bases from V and 2 bases from J; junction bases left unmatched: 8. CDR3 sequence: CASSRQASGSTYEQYF. Here the CDR3 DNA reads TGCGCCAGCAGCCGCCAGGCTAGCGGGAGTACCTACGAGCAGTACTTC.

This sequence joins TRBV6-5 and TRBJ1-1; D is ambiguous. V lost 6 bases, J lost 3 bases, and 17 bases lay in between. Germline values: CDR1 MNHEY, CDR2 SVGAGI. The CDR3 length is 15 residues. CDR3 in amino acids: CASRPTFRGDTEAFF. The CDR3 DNA reads as TGTGCCAGCAGACCAACGTTCCGGGGTGACACTGAAGCTTTCTTT.

The DNA of the CDR3 is TGTGCCAGCAGCTCCATGGTTTTTGGGCCTATGTTCGAGCAGTACTTC. Translation gives CASSSMVFGPMFEQYF. The chain employs TRBV7-6 and TRBJ2-7; D is undetermined. Germline V lookup: CDR1 SGHVS, CDR2 FNYEAQ. The CDR3 spans 16 residues. Trimming stripped 4 bases from V and 6 bases from J, with 22 bases between.

This chain connects TRBV6-5 to TRBJ1-1, with no clear D. The CDR3 runs to 14 residues. Trimming pared 5 bases from V and 2 bases from J, leaving 12 bases between. Per germline, CDR1 MNHEY and CDR2 SVGAGI. CDR3 residues: CASSTTRTNTEAFF. CDR3 in DNA: TGTGCCAGCAGTACTACAAGAACTAACACTGAAGCTTTCTTT.

This clone has more than one count but fewer than ten. The rearrangement joins TRBV10-3 to TRBJ2-2; tentatively, D is TRBD2 (5 bases). This CDR3 spans 15 amino acids. Germline V CDR1 and CDR2: ENHRY, SYGVKD. V was shortened by 0 bases and J by 3 bases, with 8 bases between the two germline ends. The CDR3 bases are TGTGCCATCAGTGAGTCACGGGATCACACCGGGGAGCTGTTTTTT. This encodes CAISESRDHTGELFF.

The V and J genes are TRBV5-6 and TRBJ2-1, with 10 bases aligning to TRBD2. J gave up 2 bases and V 0 bases, and 8 bases lay outside the gene matches. Per the germline V gene, CDR1 is SGHDT and CDR2 is YYEEEE. CDR3 length: 18 amino acids. CDR3 nucleotide sequence: TGTGCCAGCAGCTTGGGCCTAGCGGGAGTACGCACCTACAATGAGCAGTTCTTC. Translating gives CASSLGLAGVRTYNEQFF. The whole variable domain, remainder taken from reference TRBV5-6 and TRBJ2-1, is DAGVTQSPTHLIKTRGQQVTLRCSPKSGHDTVSWYQQALGQGPQFIFQYYEEEERQRGNFPDRFSGHQFPNYSSELNVNALLLGDSALYLCASSLGLAGVRTYNEQFFGPGTRLTVL.

V gene TRBV4-2 combines with J gene TRBJ2-1; D is perhaps TRBD1 or TRBD2 (7 bases each). The CDR3 length is 13 residues. Germline-derived CDR1 and CDR2 are LGHNA and YNFKEQ. The V end lost 5 bases, the J end lost 8 bases, and 13 bases lay between the germline ends. The CDR3 sequence: CASSTRGGDEQFF. The CDR3 nucleotides read TGTGCCAGCAGCACCAGGGGGGGGGATGAGCAGTTCTTC.

The table lists this clone with a few counts. The V call is TRBV14, the J call TRBJ1-1; D is unresolved. The CDR3 length is 13 residues. Germline loops: CDR1 SGHDN, CDR2 FVKESK. Trimming pared 1 base from V and 1 base from J, leaving 4 bases between. The CDR3 bases are TGTGCCAGCAGCCAAGCCTCGAACACTGAAGCTTTCTTT. This gives the protein CASSQASNTEAFF. The full variable domain, rest sourced from reference TRBV14 and TRBJ1-1, is EAGVTQFPSHSVIEKGQTVTLRCDPISGHDNLYWYRRVMGKEIKFLLHFVKESKQDESGMPNNRFLAERTGGTYSTLKVQPAELEDSGVYFCASSQASNTEAFFGQGTRLTVV.

A word on this clone: At one of its ends the junction is not consistent with the germline gene, which may arise from a read error. The gene calls are TRBV7-7 and TRBJ2-5; 13 nucleotides align to TRBD2. This CDR3 has 15 residues. Germline-derived CDR1 and CDR2 are SSHAT and FNYEAQ (reference sequence). The DNA of the CDR3 is TGTGCTAGCAGCTGGACTAGCGGGAGACAAGAGACCCAGTACTTC. It codes for CASSWTSGRQETQYF.

This chain uses TRBV28 with TRBJ2-3; the D is unclear. Deletions cut 10 bases from V and 4 bases from J, with 12 bases between. The CDR3 contains 12 residues. Germline V lookup: CDR1 MDHEN, CDR2 SYDVKM. In nucleotides, the CDR3 is TGTGCCACCACGTTAAAGCCAGATACGCAGTATTTT. Translation gives CATTLKPDTQYF.

The chain combines TRBV6-5 with TRBJ2-2; the D call may be TRBD1 or TRBD2 (5 bases each). The CDR3 runs to 15 residues. Germline-derived CDR1 and CDR2 are MNHEY and SVGAGI. With 5 bases removed from V and 10 bases from J, the gap between germline ends came to 20 bases. CDR3 DNA: TGTGCCAGCAGTAACCGGGACGGGCGACTGGTGGAGCTGTTTTTT. It specifies CASSNRDGRLVELFF.

CDR3: CASSAILGAGETQYF. The CDR3 region has the DNA TGTGCCAGCAGCGCCATTCTGGGCGCGGGGGAGACCCAGTACTTC. This rearrangement joins TRBV5-6 to TRBJ2-5; D might be TRBD2 (6 bases). CDR1 and CDR2 (germline): SGHDT, YYEEEE. This CDR3 has 15 amino acids. The ends were cut back, 4 bases at V and 5 bases at J, with 18 bases in the middle. Filled out from reference TRBV5-6 and TRBJ2-5, the complete variable domain reads DAGVTQSPTHLIKTRGQQVTLRCSPKSGHDTVSWYQQALGQGPQFIFQYYEEEERQRGNFPDRFSGHQFPNYSSELNVNALLLGDSALYLCASSAILGAGETQYFGPGTRLLVL.

The chain joins TRBV6-1 to TRBJ1-5, with a possible D match to TRBD1 (6 bases). The CDR3 is made up of 13 amino acids. CDR1 and CDR2 (germline): MNHNS, SASEGT. V was pared by 7 bases and J by 5 bases, with 12 bases between. CDR3: CASTWGRDQPQHF. The CDR3 coding sequence is TGTGCCAGCACGTGGGGGCGTGATCAGCCCCAGCATTTT.

This chain connects TRBV15 to TRBJ1-3; D call uncertain. Germline loops: CDR1 LNHNV, CDR2 YYDKDF (reference sequence). V was clipped by 5 bases and J by 3 bases, with 8 bases between them. The CDR3 has 13 amino acids. CDR3 nucleotide sequence: TGTGCCACCAGCGTCGTTGTTGGAAACACCATATATTTT. It specifies CATSVVVGNTIYF.

This clone was seen only once. The rearrangement links TRBV5-6 to TRBJ2-1; D is perhaps TRBD2 (5 bases). The CDR3 loop spans 19 amino acids. CDR1 is SGHDT and CDR2 is YYEEEE in the germline V gene. Trimming removed 0 bases from V and 2 bases from J, with 21 bases in between. CDR3 sequence: CASSLVIAKGVGPYNEQFF. CDR3 coding DNA: TGTGCCAGCAGCTTGGTGATAGCGAAGGGTGTCGGGCCCTACAATGAGCAGTTCTTC.

This chain connects TRBV5-1 to TRBJ2-2; D is possibly TRBD1 (5 bases). Germline V CDR1 and CDR2: SGHRS, YFSETQ. V lost 3 bases and J lost 0, with 15 bases in between. This CDR3 has 17 residues. The CDR3 spells CASSSRQIITNTGELFF. CDR3 nucleotide sequence: TGCGCCAGCAGCTCTAGACAGATAATAACGAACACCGGGGAGCTGTTTTTT.

This clone was recorded a few times. The rearrangement uses TRBV5-1 and TRBJ2-2, with 8 bases identical to TRBD1. This CDR3 is built from 15 residues. Germline lookup yields CDR1 SGHRS and CDR2 YFSETQ. J lost 7 bases, V lost 0 bases, and 5 bases had no gene match. CDR3 loop: CASSLGPGGIGELFF. CDR3 sequence (DNA): TGCGCCAGCAGCTTGGGGCCAGGGGGCATCGGGGAGCTGTTTTTT.

Only a few counts were recorded for this clone. The chain links TRBV4-2 to TRBJ2-7; 9 bases fit TRBD2. The germline gives CDR1 LGHNA, CDR2 YNFKEQ. The CDR3 runs to 13 residues. The junction had 6 bases not matched to a gene; V was cut back by 6 bases and J by 6 bases. The CDR3, as DNA: TGTGCCAGCAGTCCTAGCGGGGCCCCCGAGCAGTACTTC. This gives the protein CASSPSGAPEQYF.

This rearrangement joins TRBV9 to TRBJ2-1; the D gene is possibly TRBD2 (6 bases). Germline V gene data show CDR1 as SGDLS and CDR2 as YYNGEE. The CDR3 sequence is 15 residues long. V lost 3 bases, J lost 4 bases, and 14 bases lay in between. The CDR3 is CASSGQGGVYNEQFF. In DNA, the CDR3 is TGTGCCAGCAGCGGTCAGGGCGGGGTTTACAATGAGCAGTTCTTC. Looking up the rest from reference TRBV9 and TRBJ2-1 gives the full variable domain: DSGVTQTPKHLITATGQRVTLRCSPRSGDLSVYWYQQSLDQGLQFLIQYYNGEERAKGNILERFSAQQFPDLHSELNLSSLELGDSALYFCASSGQGGVYNEQFFGPGTRLTVL.